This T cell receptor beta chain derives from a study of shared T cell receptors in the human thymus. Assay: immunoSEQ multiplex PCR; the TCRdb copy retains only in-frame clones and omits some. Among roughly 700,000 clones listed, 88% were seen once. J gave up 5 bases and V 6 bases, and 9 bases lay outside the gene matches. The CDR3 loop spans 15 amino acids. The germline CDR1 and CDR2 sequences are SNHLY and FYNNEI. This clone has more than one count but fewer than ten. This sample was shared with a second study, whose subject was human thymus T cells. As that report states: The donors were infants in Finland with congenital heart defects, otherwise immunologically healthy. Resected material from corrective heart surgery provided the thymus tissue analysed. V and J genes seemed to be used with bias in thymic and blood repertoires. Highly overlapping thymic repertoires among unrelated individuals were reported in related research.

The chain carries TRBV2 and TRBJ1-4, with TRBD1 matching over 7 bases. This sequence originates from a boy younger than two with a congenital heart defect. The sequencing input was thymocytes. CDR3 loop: CASRDTGAANEKLFF. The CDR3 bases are TGTGCCAGCAGGGACACAGGGGCGGCGAATGAAAAACTGTTTTTT.